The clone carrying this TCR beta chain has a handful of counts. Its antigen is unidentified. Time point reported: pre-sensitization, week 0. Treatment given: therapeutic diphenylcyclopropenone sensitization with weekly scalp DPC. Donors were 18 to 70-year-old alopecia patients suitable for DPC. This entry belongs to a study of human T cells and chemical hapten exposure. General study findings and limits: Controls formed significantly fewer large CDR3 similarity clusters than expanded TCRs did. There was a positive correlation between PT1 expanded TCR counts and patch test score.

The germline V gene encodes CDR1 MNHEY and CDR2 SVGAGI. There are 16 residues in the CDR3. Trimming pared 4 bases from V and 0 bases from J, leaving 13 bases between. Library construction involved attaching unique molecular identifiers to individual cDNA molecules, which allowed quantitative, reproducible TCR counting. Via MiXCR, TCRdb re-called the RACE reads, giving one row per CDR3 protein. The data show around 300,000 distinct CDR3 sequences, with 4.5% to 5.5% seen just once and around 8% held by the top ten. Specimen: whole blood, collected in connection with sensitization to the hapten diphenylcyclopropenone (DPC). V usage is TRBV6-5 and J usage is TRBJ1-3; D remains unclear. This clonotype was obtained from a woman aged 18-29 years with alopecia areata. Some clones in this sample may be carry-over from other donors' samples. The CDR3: CASSSGTRYSGNTIYF. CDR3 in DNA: TGTGCCAGCAGTTCCGGAACACGGTACTCTGGAAACACCATATATTTT.